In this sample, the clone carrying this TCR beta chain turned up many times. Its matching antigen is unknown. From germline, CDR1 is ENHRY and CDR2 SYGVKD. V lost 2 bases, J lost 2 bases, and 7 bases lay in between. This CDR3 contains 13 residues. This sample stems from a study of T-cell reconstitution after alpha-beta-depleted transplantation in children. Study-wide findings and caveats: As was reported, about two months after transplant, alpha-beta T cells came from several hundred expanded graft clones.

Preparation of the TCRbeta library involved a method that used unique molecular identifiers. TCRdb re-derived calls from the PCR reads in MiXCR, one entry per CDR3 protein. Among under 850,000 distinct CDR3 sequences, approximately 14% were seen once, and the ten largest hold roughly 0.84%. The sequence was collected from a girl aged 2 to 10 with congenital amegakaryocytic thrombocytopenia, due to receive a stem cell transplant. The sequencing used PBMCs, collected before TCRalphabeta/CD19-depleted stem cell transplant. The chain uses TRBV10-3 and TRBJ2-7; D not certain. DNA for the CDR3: TGTGCCATCAGTGAGAGGGAAACCTACGAGCAGTACTTC. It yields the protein CAISERETYEQYF.